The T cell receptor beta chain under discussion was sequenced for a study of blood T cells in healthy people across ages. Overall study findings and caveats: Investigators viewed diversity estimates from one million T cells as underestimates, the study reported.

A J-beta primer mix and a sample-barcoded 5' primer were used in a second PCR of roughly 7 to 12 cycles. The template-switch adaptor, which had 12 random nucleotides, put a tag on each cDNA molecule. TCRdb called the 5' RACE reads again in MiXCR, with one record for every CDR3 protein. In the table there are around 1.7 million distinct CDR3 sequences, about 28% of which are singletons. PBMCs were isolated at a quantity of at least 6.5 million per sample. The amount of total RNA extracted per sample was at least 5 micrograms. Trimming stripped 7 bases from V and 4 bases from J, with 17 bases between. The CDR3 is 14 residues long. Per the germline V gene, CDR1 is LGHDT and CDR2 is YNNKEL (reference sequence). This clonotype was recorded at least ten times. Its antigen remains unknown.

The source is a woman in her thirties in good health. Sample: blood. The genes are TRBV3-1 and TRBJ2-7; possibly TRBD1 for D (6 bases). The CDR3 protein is CASMGDGTPYEQYF. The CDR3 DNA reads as TGTGCCAGCATGGGTGACGGGACACCTTACGAGCAGTACTTC.